This T cell receptor beta chain was retrieved from a study of shared T cell receptors in the human thymus. V lost 5 bases and J 6 bases, leaving 14 bases between the germline ends. The CDR3 extends over 14 amino acids. CDR1 and CDR2 from the germline V gene are LNHDA and SQIVND (reference sequence). This clone was counted a few times. Repertoires were generated with immunoSEQ multiplex PCR, while TCRdb's copy carries only in-frame clones and drops some. The data show hundreds of thousands of clones, with approximately 80% seen just once and around 0.012% held by the top ten. This sample was shared with a second study, whose subject was human thymus T cells. That work adds: Thymic tissue was derived from resections collected during corrective heart surgery. Use of V and J genes seemed skewed within the thymic and blood repertoires.

The sample comprised thymocytes. This sequence joins TRBV19 and TRBJ2-1; maybe TRBD2 (5 bases). This receptor was taken from a boy under two years old with a congenital heart defect. Here the CDR3 DNA reads TGTGCCAGTAGTTCAGCGGAGGTGGGCAATGAGCAGTTCTTC. This encodes CASSSAEVGNEQFF.